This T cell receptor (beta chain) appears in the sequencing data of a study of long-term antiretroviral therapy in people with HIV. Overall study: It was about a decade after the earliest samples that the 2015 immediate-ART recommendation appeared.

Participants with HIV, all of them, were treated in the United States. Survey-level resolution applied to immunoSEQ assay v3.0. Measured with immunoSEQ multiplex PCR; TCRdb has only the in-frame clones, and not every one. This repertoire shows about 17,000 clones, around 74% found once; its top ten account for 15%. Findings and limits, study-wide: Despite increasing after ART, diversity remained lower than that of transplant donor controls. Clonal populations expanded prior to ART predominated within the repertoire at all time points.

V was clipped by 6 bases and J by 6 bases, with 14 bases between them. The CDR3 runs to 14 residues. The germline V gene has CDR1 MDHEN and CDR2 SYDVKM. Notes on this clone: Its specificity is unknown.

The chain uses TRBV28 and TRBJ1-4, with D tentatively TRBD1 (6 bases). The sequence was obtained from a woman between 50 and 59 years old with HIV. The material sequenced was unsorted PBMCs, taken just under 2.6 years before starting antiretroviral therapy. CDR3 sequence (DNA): TGTGCCAGCAGGACACAGGGTTCCCATGAAAAACTGTTTTTT. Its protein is CASRTQGSHEKLFF.